This paragraph reports one T cell receptor beta chain. The target antigen is unknown. The data were obtained in a study of CD8+ T cells in alopecia areata. As the sequencing template, cDNA was produced by extracting RNA and reverse transcribing it. The assay was immunoSEQ multiplex PCR, and TCRdb's table has in-frame clones only and misses some. The profile shows 150,000 to 200,000 clones, around 57% of them singletons. The study's findings and limits: Scalp sequencing also captures normal skin's resident alphabeta T cells.

Germline V gene lookup returns CDR1 SGHDT and CDR2 YYEEEE. With 0 bases clipped from V and 8 bases from J, the junction kept 4 bases outside the gene matches. This CDR3 is built from 14 residues. PBMC-derived CD4+ and CD8+ T cells were sorted. This rearrangement joins TRBV5-6 to TRBJ2-3; 9 bases are shared with TRBD1. The sample consisted of CD4+ T cells sorted from blood. The TCR comes from a human donor in good health. CDR3 in amino acids: CASSLAQGAATQYF. The CDR3 coding sequence is TGTGCCAGCAGCTTGGCACAGGGGGCAGCTACGCAGTATTTT.